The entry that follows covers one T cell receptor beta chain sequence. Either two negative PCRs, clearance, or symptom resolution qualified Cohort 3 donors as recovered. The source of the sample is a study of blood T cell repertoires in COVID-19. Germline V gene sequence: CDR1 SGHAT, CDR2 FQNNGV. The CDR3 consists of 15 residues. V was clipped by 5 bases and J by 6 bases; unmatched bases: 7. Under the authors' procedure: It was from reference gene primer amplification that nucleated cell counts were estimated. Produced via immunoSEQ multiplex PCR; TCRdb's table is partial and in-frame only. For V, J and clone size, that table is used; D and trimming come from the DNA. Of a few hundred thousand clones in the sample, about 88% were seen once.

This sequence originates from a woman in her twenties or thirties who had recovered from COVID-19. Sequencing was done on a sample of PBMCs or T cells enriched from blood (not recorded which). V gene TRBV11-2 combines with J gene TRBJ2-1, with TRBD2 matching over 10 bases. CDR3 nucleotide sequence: TGTGCCAGCAGCACGCCTAGCGGGAGTATCAATGAGCAGTTCTTC. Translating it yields CASSTPSGSINEQFF.